The 6 T cell receptor beta chains in this list originate from one sample, sequenced in a study of beta chain features in type 1 diabetes listed by TCRdb under 2018. Receptors were amplified or captured by the immunoSEQ multiplex PCR assay. The High Capacity cDNA Reverse Transcription Kit was used to reverse transcribe all of the isolated RNA, meaning that expressed TCRB transcripts were what got sequenced. TCRdb took over this immuneACCESS table, retaining in-frame rearrangements with V and J assigned. Such tables are incomplete; in checked studies, under half of the missing clones stem from an unresolved V gene, and the remainder is unexplained. This sample lists roughly 370,000 clones; about 15% were detected once. The ten largest make up roughly 0.036% of the sample. Sequenced input: naive CD4+ T cells from blood. What this sample's cell subset or site label stands for: true naive CD4+ T cells. Source of these receptors: a man aged 25 to 40 in good health.

V gene TRBV5-1 combines with J gene TRBJ2-7, with a tentative D call TRBD1 (5 bases). This CDR3 spans 12 amino acids. V was pared by 1 base and J by 6 bases, with 8 bases between. Germline V gives CDR1 SGHRS, CDR2 YFSETQ. CDR3 region: CASSLQGTEQYF. CDR3 in DNA: TGCGCCAGCAGCTTGCAGGGAACCGAGCAGTACTTC.

This clone has just a few counts. The chain carries TRBV29-1 and TRBJ1-1, with a weak D call TRBD1 (5 bases). CDR3 length equals 14 residues. Germline V CDR1 and CDR2: SQVTM, ANQGSEA. V was shortened by 3 bases and J by 6 bases, with 17 bases between the two germline ends. The CDR3 reads CSVEAGLLVSEAFF. DNA of the CDR3: TGCAGCGTTGAGGCAGGGCTGCTGGTCTCTGAAGCTTTCTTT.

The chain couples TRBV7-2 to TRBJ2-4, with D tentatively TRBD2 (6 bases). CDR3 length: 17 residues. The V end lost 5 bases, the J end lost 2 bases, and 19 bases lay between the germline ends. Looked up from germline, CDR1 is SGHTA and CDR2 is FQGNSA. CDR3 sequence (DNA): TGTGCCAGCAGCCCCGACCGGGGACTCGGGACCAAAAACATTCAGTACTTC. Its translation is CASSPDRGLGTKNIQYF.

Comments on this clone: This sample includes further DNA sequences coding for the same CDR3. The chain combines TRBV7-2 with TRBJ2-7, with D unclear. The CDR3 consists of 13 residues. The V end was cut by 0 bases, the J end by 4 bases, with 7 bases between. Germline V gene lookup returns CDR1 SGHTA and CDR2 FQGNSA. The DNA of the CDR3 is TGTGCCAGCAGCTTAGCCGGGTCGTACGAGCAGTACTTC. Protein: CASSLAGSYEQYF.

The chain couples TRBV11-2 to TRBJ2-5; D gene unclear. V dropped 4 bases and J dropped 7 bases, with 7 bases sitting between them. Germline V gene sequence: CDR1 SGHAT, CDR2 FQNNGV. The CDR3 has 11 amino acids. The CDR3 spells CASSSRLTQYF. CDR3 sequence (DNA): TGTGCCAGCAGCTCCCGGCTGACCCAGTACTTC.

There are a few counts of this clone. This chain links TRBV29-1 with TRBJ1-1, with a possible D match to TRBD1 (5 bases). The CDR3 is 15 amino acids. Germline CDR1 SQVTM, CDR2 ANQGSEA. V lost 4 bases and J 5 bases, leaving 20 bases between the germline ends. The CDR3 protein is CSVAYLGERRTEAFF. The CDR3 bases are TGCAGCGTTGCTTACTTGGGGGAACGTAGAACTGAAGCTTTCTTT. Supplemented by reference TRBV29-1 and TRBJ1-1, the full variable domain reads SAVISQKPSRDICQRGTSLTIQCQVDSQVTMMFWYRQQPGQSLTLIATANQGSEATYESGFVIDKFPISRPNLTFSTLTVSNMSPEDSSIYLCSVAYLGERRTEAFFGQGTRLTVV.